Listed below are T cell receptor beta chains from one sample, sequenced in a study of blood T cells in healthy people across ages. TCRdb redid the calling of the 5' RACE reads with MiXCR, one entry per CDR3 protein. The table lists roughly 700,000 distinct CDR3 sequences, about 25% of them singletons. Separately, the same data were catalogued under a study of T cells of mothers and their children.

The sample consisted of blood. These TCRs come from a boy younger than 18 in good health. CDR3s include the opening cysteine and the closing phenylalanine or tryptophan. A D gene is named only where the DNA matches it firmly. For some rows the clone size is stated as once, few or many, or as a class when expanded; others skip it.

j_call: TRBJ2-1; d_call: .; v_call: TRBV29-1; clone_size: few; cdr3_aa: CSVEVGAWNEQFF; cdr3_nt: TGCAGCGTTGAAGTTGGGGCGTGGAATGAGCAGTTCTTC
j_call: TRBJ2-7; d_call: TRBD2; v_call: TRBV7-6; clone_size: .; cdr3_aa: CASSRLADVSYEQYF; cdr3_nt: TGTGCCAGCAGCCGACTAGCGGACGTCTCCTACGAGCAGTACTTC
j_call: TRBJ2-1; d_call: TRBD2; v_call: TRBV29-1; clone_size: few; cdr3_aa: CSVKGLAGYEQFF; cdr3_nt: TGCAGCGTCAAGGGACTAGCGGGGTATGAGCAGTTCTTC
j_call: TRBJ2-7; d_call: .; v_call: TRBV18; clone_size: many; cdr3_aa: CASSPRREQSYEQYF; cdr3_nt: TGTGCCAGCTCACCAAGGAGGGAGCAGTCCTACGAGCAGTACTTC
j_call: TRBJ2-5; d_call: TRBD1; v_call: TRBV11-2; clone_size: .; cdr3_aa: CASSLDRGLLETQYF; cdr3_nt: TGTGCCAGCAGCTTAGACAGGGGGCTTTTGGAGACCCAGTACTTC
j_call: TRBJ1-4; d_call: TRBD1; v_call: TRBV28; clone_size: few; cdr3_aa: CASSFYFRDRGEKLFF; cdr3_nt: TGTGCCAGCAGTTTTTATTTCCGGGACAGGGGTGAAAAACTGTTTTTT
j_call: TRBJ2-7; d_call: .; v_call: TRBV27; clone_size: few; cdr3_aa: CASSLVGRQYEQYF; cdr3_nt: TGTGCCAGCAGTTTAGTAGGCCGCCAGTACGAGCAGTACTTC
j_call: TRBJ1-4; d_call: .; v_call: TRBV4-3; clone_size: .; cdr3_aa: CASSQGAAGGYNEKLFF; cdr3_nt: TGCGCCAGCAGCCAAGGTGCAGCCGGGGGGTATAATGAAAAACTGTTTTTT
j_call: TRBJ1-5; d_call: .; v_call: TRBV6-1; clone_size: once; cdr3_aa: CASSEDGRDWGQPQHF; cdr3_nt: TGTGCCAGCAGTGAAGACGGCAGGGATTGGGGTCAGCCCCAGCATTTT
j_call: TRBJ2-3; d_call: .; v_call: TRBV10-3; clone_size: few; cdr3_aa: CAISSGGYTDTQYF; cdr3_nt: TGTGCCATCAGTTCAGGGGGGTACACAGATACGCAGTATTTT
j_call: TRBJ1-1; d_call: TRBD1; v_call: TRBV27; clone_size: .; cdr3_aa: CAVRGPPPGEAFF; cdr3_nt: TGCGCGGTCAGGGGGCCCCCCCCCGGTGAAGCCTTCTTT
j_call: TRBJ1-2; d_call: TRBD1; v_call: TRBV28; clone_size: .; cdr3_aa: CASSGGGRGQGEGYGYTF; cdr3_nt: TGTGCCAGCAGTGGGGGGGGACGTGGACAGGGAGAGGGCTATGGCTACACCTTC
j_call: TRBJ2-2; d_call: .; v_call: TRBV4-1; clone_size: .; cdr3_aa: CASSQDGWDGQLFF; cdr3_nt: TGCGCCAGCAGCCAAGATGGGTGGGACGGGCAGCTGTTTTTT
j_call: TRBJ2-7; d_call: TRBD1; v_call: TRBV7-9; clone_size: .; cdr3_aa: CASRQGNEQYF; cdr3_nt: TGTGCCAGCAGACAGGGGAACGAGCAGTACTTC
j_call: TRBJ1-2; d_call: .; v_call: TRBV7-8; clone_size: .; cdr3_aa: CASSLATGVYGYTF; cdr3_nt: TGTGCCAGCAGCTTAGCGACAGGAGTCTATGGCTACACCTTC
j_call: TRBJ2-7; d_call: .; v_call: TRBV29-1; clone_size: .; cdr3_aa: CSVDVPDSYEQYF; cdr3_nt: TGCAGCGTTGACGTGCCTGACTCCTACGAGCAGTACTTC
j_call: TRBJ2-5; d_call: .; v_call: TRBV20-1; clone_size: .; cdr3_aa: CSASHETQYF; cdr3_nt: TGCAGTGCTAGTCACGAGACCCAGTACTTC
j_call: TRBJ2-5; d_call: TRBD1; v_call: TRBV2; clone_size: few; cdr3_aa: CASRVTGVETQYF; cdr3_nt: TGTGCCAGCAGGGTTACAGGGGTGGAGACCCAGTACTTC
j_call: TRBJ2-1; d_call: .; v_call: TRBV27; clone_size: .; cdr3_aa: CASSLGGVSEQFF; cdr3_nt: TGTGCCAGCAGTTTGGGGGGCGTTAGCGAGCAGTTCTTC
j_call: TRBJ2-5; d_call: .; v_call: TRBV7-2; clone_size: few; cdr3_aa: CASSEKWVPRGYQETQYF; cdr3_nt: TGTGCCAGCAGCGAAAAGTGGGTCCCAAGAGGGTACCAAGAGACCCAGTACTTC
j_call: TRBJ2-3; d_call: .; v_call: TRBV29-1; clone_size: .; cdr3_aa: CSVDSTLAGLDTQYF; cdr3_nt: TGCAGCGTTGATTCTACTTTGGCAGGACTAGATACGCAGTATTTT
j_call: TRBJ2-1; d_call: .; v_call: TRBV6-1; clone_size: .; cdr3_aa: CASSEANRAPQFF; cdr3_nt: TGTGCCAGCAGTGAAGCGAACAGGGCCCCGCAGTTCTTC
j_call: TRBJ2-1; d_call: .; v_call: TRBV6-2/TRBV6-3; clone_size: few; cdr3_aa: CASSWAGLYNEQFF; cdr3_nt: TGTGCCAGCAGTTGGGCAGGGCTTTACAATGAGCAGTTCTTC
j_call: TRBJ2-5; d_call: TRBD1; v_call: TRBV20-1; clone_size: .; cdr3_aa: CSASPARQGAGETQYF; cdr3_nt: TGCAGTGCCAGCCCGGCGCGACAGGGGGCCGGAGAGACCCAGTACTTC
j_call: TRBJ2-7; d_call: .; v_call: TRBV5-4; clone_size: few; cdr3_aa: CASSFGGSKAYEQYF; cdr3_nt: TGTGCCAGCAGCTTCGGGGGATCTAAGGCGTACGAGCAGTACTTC
j_call: TRBJ2-7; d_call: TRBD2; v_call: TRBV5-1; clone_size: few; cdr3_aa: CASSLEASGRAGTYEQYF; cdr3_nt: TGCGCCAGCAGCTTGGAGGCTAGCGGGAGGGCCGGGACCTACGAGCAGTACTTC
j_call: TRBJ2-1; d_call: TRBD2; v_call: TRBV28; clone_size: few; cdr3_aa: CASSLRSGGRDYNEQFF; cdr3_nt: TGTGCCAGTAGTTTGAGGTCTGGCGGGAGGGACTACAATGAGCAGTTCTTC
j_call: TRBJ2-1; d_call: .; v_call: TRBV4-3; clone_size: .; cdr3_aa: CASSQVRGYEQFF; cdr3_nt: TGCGCCAGCAGCCAAGTCAGGGGTTATGAGCAGTTCTTC
j_call: TRBJ2-7; d_call: TRBD1; v_call: TRBV15; clone_size: .; cdr3_aa: CATSHDRGNEQYF; cdr3_nt: TGTGCCACCAGCCATGACAGGGGGAACGAGCAGTACTTC
j_call: TRBJ2-7; d_call: .; v_call: TRBV12-3/TRBV12-4; clone_size: few; cdr3_aa: CASSSERLYEQYF; cdr3_nt: TGTGCCAGCAGTTCGGAAAGACTCTACGAGCAGTACTTC
j_call: TRBJ2-1; d_call: .; v_call: TRBV24-1; clone_size: .; cdr3_aa: CATSDLSGSSYNEQFF; cdr3_nt: TGTGCCACCAGTGATTTGTCAGGGAGCTCCTACAATGAGCAGTTCTTC
j_call: TRBJ2-3; d_call: TRBD2; v_call: TRBV7-9; clone_size: .; cdr3_aa: CSSSKTSGGSEDTQYF; cdr3_nt: TGTTCCAGCAGCAAGACTAGCGGGGGGTCGGAAGATACGCAGTATTTT
j_call: TRBJ2-7; d_call: TRBD1; v_call: TRBV6-2/TRBV6-3; clone_size: few; cdr3_aa: CASSYFPGGDDEQYF; cdr3_nt: TGTGCCAGCAGTTACTTTCCAGGGGGCGACGACGAGCAGTACTTC
j_call: TRBJ1-2; d_call: TRBD1; v_call: TRBV20-1; clone_size: .; cdr3_aa: CSAPQGADGYTF; cdr3_nt: TGCAGTGCTCCACAGGGGGCGGATGGCTACACCTTC
j_call: TRBJ2-1; d_call: .; v_call: TRBV5-4; clone_size: .; cdr3_aa: CASSLDNRPRGEQFF; cdr3_nt: TGTGCCAGCAGCTTGGACAACAGGCCGCGCGGTGAGCAGTTCTTC